This T cell receptor (beta chain) was documented in a study of blood T cell repertoires in COVID-19. Only in-frame clones appear in the TCRdb table, and some are missing; sequencing was by immunoSEQ multiplex PCR. The sample records over 300,000 clones, 85% to 90% being singletons. Trimming pared 3 bases from V and 0 bases from J, leaving 15 bases between. Germline V gene sequence: CDR1 MNHNS, CDR2 SASEGT. CDR3 length equals 17 residues. The chain is built from TRBV6-1 and TRBJ1-5; D uncertain. Specimen: peripheral blood. The receptor's source is a man aged 18 to 29 with active or convalescent COVID-19. In DNA, the CDR3 is TGTGCCAGCAGTGACGGAACCCTAGCGTTTAGCAATCAGCCCCAGCATTTT. Its protein is CASSDGTLAFSNQPQHF.